This TCR beta chain stems from a study of cytomegalovirus exposure and HLA in healthy donors (dated by TCRdb to 2016 to 2017). Study-level background: In an earlier analysis of 550 to 750 of the donors, approximately 300 Gb of sequence data and 90 million to 120 million unique TCR beta sequences from roughly 200 million T cells were reported. Roughly 300 gigabases of sequencing data and 70 million to 100 million unique TCR sequences made up an early release that covered approximately 700 HLA-typed donors. The genetic ancestry cluster associated with self-reported Caucasian donors included over 65% of the roughly 380 genotyped donors. The study aimed to test whether cataloging public T cell receptors could reveal signatures of past pathogen exposure. The study profiled the T cell repertoires of more than 500 subjects by immunosequencing and related them to cytomegalovirus serostatus. Along with the roughly 670-subject first cohort, a separate validation cohort of roughly 110 different subjects was used. To predict cytomegalovirus infection status, the study brought together high-throughput TCR immunosequencing, statistical association of individual TCRs with disease status, and machine learning. A later analysis re-examined previously published TCR beta repertoires from 610 or so donors and added high-resolution HLA genotyping to investigate patterns of TCR occurrence. Rather than using new phenotypic data, the later analysis identified candidate immune exposures from TCR beta sequences and from how often those sequences occurred across donors. To decide whether each TCR beta V gene segment behaved as functional or pseudogenic, an earlier analysis of some 540 of the donors relied on high-throughput TCR beta sequencing. Alongside the repertoire data, information on donor age, sex, ethnicity and CMV serostatus was compiled. A later genetic analysis took genome-wide SNP genotypes for 398 of the 666 donors and used that subset as a discovery cohort. Every repertoire in the discovery cohort had been generated on one and the same sequencing platform. Both class I and class II loci were covered by HLA typing, at four-digit resolution. Typing coverage varied by locus: roughly 629-630 donors for A, B, C, DRB1 and DQB1; under 550 for DQA1; about 600 for DPA1; about 450 for DPB1. Roughly five DR-DQ haplotypes were treated as single units for association and clustering because of strong linkage in the cohort. On average, around 200,000 unique TCR beta nucleotide sequences were sequenced per donor among some 430 genotyped donors of the cohort, with 15% to 20% of those sequences being non-productive.

The cohort was made up of 500 to 850 healthy bone marrow donors. At the time of sampling, every cohort member was nominally healthy, though immune exposures that went unrecorded were likely present. The donor tested CMV seropositive, placing the donor among the 250 to 350 seropositive members of the cohort. A peripheral blood sample was collected from each donor, and TCR beta sequencing was performed on peripheral blood mononuclear cells. The Qiagen DNeasy Blood Extraction Kit was used to extract genomic DNA from the blood cell samples. Counted from cysteine to phenylalanine, this CDR3 has 16 amino acids. Only the CDR3 DNA is retained, 48 bases long and in frame from the first base. As encoded in the germline V gene, CDR1 is MNHEY while CDR2 is SVGAGI. V trim: 2 bases; J trim: 3 bases; unmatched bases: 5. Of note for this clone: Its antigen specificity is not known. Base-call qualities are not available, and no considerably larger clone is one nucleotide away.

The library was made by the immunoSEQ multiplex PCR assay. A mixture of 60 forward primers for TCR Vbeta segments and 13 reverse primers for TCR Jbeta segments was used in the multiplex PCR. Amplification of the CDR3 region of rearranged TCR beta genes was performed with a multiplex PCR assay on genomic DNA. The Illumina HiSeq System was used to sequence the amplified TCR beta libraries as 87-base-pair reads. From the authors' description of their analysis: Across the 600 to 700 repertoires, a later analysis counted tens of millions of unique TCR beta chains, 9 million to 14 million of which were shared by at least two donors. Raw reads were error-corrected and collapsed into unique sequences by a nearest-neighbor algorithm in which closely related sequences were merged to remove PCR and sequencing errors. To assign V, D and J gene segments, CDR3 sequences were aligned to IMGT reference sequences. Each retained sequence needed at least a six-nucleotide match to both a V gene segment and a J gene segment. Rearrangements were classified as productive when the CDR3 lacked stop codons and remained in frame with V and J, and all other rearrangements were classified as non-productive. Following IMGT convention, CDR3 was defined as the stretch from the second conserved V-encoded cysteine up to the conserved J-encoded phenylalanine. Sequences without an unambiguous match to a single V gene segment were excluded from the earlier analysis of approximately 560 of the donors. An earlier analysis of a few hundred of the donors called V segments functional above 56.7% productive rearrangements and segregating when the between-donor standard deviation exceeded 5%. A statistical classification framework was developed to diagnose cytomegalovirus status using the catalog of TCR beta chain sequences. In a later analysis, TCR nucleotide sequences were compared against IMGT/GENE-DB human TR gene sequences so that V and J genes could be assigned. The TCRdist pipeline was used in a later analysis to assign CDR3 sequences and most-parsimonious VDJ recombination scenarios. In a later analysis, every TCR beta chain was defined by the combination of its CDR3 amino acid sequence and its V-gene family, and reads without a unique V-gene family were dropped. To address suspected cross-contamination and a sequencing artifact, a later analysis removed roughly 640 highly shared, low-generation-probability nucleotide sequences. For each public chain, a later analysis derived a clonal expansion index from normalized ranks of inferred template counts within each repertoire. In a later analysis, generation probabilities were computed using a VDJ recombination model fitted to out-of-frame rearrangements, and the results were checked against IGoR. In a later analysis, TCR-TCR, TCR-HLA and TCR-CMV co-occurrence was scored with hypergeometric tests, and a repertoire-size bias correction was applied to TCR pairs. To estimate false discovery rates, a later analysis permuted the HLA or CMV assignments 20 times. In a later analysis, co-occurring TCRs were grouped with DBSCAN, and TCRdist sequence similarity was added when clustering was performed within HLA-allele-positive subsets. Repertoires with fewer than 30,000 or more than 120,000 public chains were left out of co-occurrence clustering, as were four to six repertoires with anomalous nucleotide sharing. TCRdb mirrors the immuneACCESS table, restricted to in-frame sequences. Some clones are absent from its copies; in checked studies, under half trace to an unresolved V gene, and the reason for the others is unknown. V and J calls and clone size are copied from that table; D and trimming were computed from the DNA. For this sample the table gives roughly 250,000 clones, of which 70% to 90% were detected only once. About 2% of the sample rests with the top ten.

Overall study results and their limits: The cohort was sequenced for TCR beta chains only, and without alpha or paired-chain data the features that could be detected were limited. At a false discovery rate of 0.05, a later analysis linked roughly 17,000 TCR beta sequences to specific HLA alleles. Because counts were too low, seventeen rarely observed V segments, including chromosome 9 orphons, were excluded from the earlier analysis of around 590 of the donors. A further reported finding was that TCR beta sequences accurately predicted the HLA-A and HLA-B alleles for most subjects in the first cohort. When HLA alleles, especially DR and DQ, strongly co-occurred, TCR associations were difficult to assign to individual alleles. In an earlier analysis of 587 of the donors, most TCR beta V segments appeared in productive rearrangements about 87% or about 30% of the time, broadly matching IMGT annotations. Compared with equally common non-associated chains, HLA-associated TCR beta chains in a later analysis were more clonally expanded and had lower generation probabilities. The authors suggested that the approach could potentially be extended to other disease states and immunological phenotypes. A later genetic analysis associated a missense DCLRE1C variant with V-gene and J-gene trimming of TCR beta chains, and an independent cohort replicated the association. A group of highly shared sequence variants was considered likely to be a technical artifact of the sequencing pipeline. Linkage disequilibrium might explain the correlated functional status among segregating V segments, but an unknown experimental factor could not be ruled out. Because HLA typing was unavailable for some donors at each locus, only the typed subset was used in association tests. According to a later analysis, parvovirus B19, influenza, CMV and Epstein-Barr virus appeared linked to several top co-occurrence clusters. The classifier was reported to diagnose cytomegalovirus status with high specificity and sensitivity in both the original and validation cohorts. A few of the identified cytomegalovirus-associated TCR beta chains were confirmed in vitro to be specific for cytomegalovirus antigens. Compared with the approximately 720-donor mean, donors in an Asian-associated ancestry cluster had fewer N-insertions in productive TCRs, according to a later genetic analysis. Most CMV-associated TCR beta chains appeared to be HLA-restricted in a later analysis, and the HLA associations seemed to be driven largely by CMV exposure. Most TCR sequences were observed very rarely across donors, whereas some public TCRs were present in many individuals. A later analysis found that TCR association rates varied across HLA loci, with DRB1 alleles showing the most associated TCRs and HLA-C alleles the fewest. Some IMGT-functional V segments, including TRBV6-2 and TRBV6-3, could not be told apart with the 87-base-pair reads, so those segments were excluded. CMV serostatus was the only immune exposure information available for the cohort. The presence/absence analyses assumed that sequencing depth was roughly uniform across donors, and that assumption may not be true. A total of fewer than 200 TCR beta chains were listed by the study as associated with cytomegalovirus.

This chain is built from TRBV6-5 and TRBJ2-7; 12 junctional bases match TRBD1. The sequencing input was PBMCs. This TCR was sampled from a middle-aged woman in good health and CMV-seropositive. The CDR3 here reads CASSYAGTGGFYEQYF. The bases are TGTGCCAGCAGTTACGCTGGGACAGGGGGCTTCTACGAGCAGTACTTC.